Below, 19 T cell receptor beta chains from the same sample are listed, as sequenced in a study of blood T cells in healthy people across ages. Combining a sample-barcoded 5' primer with a J-beta primer mix, a second PCR ran for about 7 to 12 cycles. MiXCR was run by TCRdb on the 5' RACE reads, yielding one entry per CDR3 protein. The sample consists of about 780,000 distinct CDR3 sequences, about half of them appearing once. The sequencing sample was made of blood. The origin of the receptors is a man older than 75 in good health.

This clonotype has just a few counts. The V gene is TRBV11-2, the J gene TRBJ2-1; D tentatively fits TRBD1 or TRBD2 (5 bases each). Trimming stripped 5 bases from V and 6 bases from J, with 20 bases between. Germline CDR1 and CDR2: SGHAT and FQNNGV. CDR3 length equals 16 residues. Written as DNA, the CDR3 is TGTGCCAGCAGCCATCCCTTTTGGGACCCTAGCAATGAGCAGTTCTTC. Its translation: CASSHPFWDPSNEQFF.

This clonotype was counted a few times. This chain uses TRBV10-3 with TRBJ2-5, with D possibly matching TRBD2 (5 bases). There are 18 residues in the CDR3. The V gene lost 3 bases and the J gene lost 2 bases, with 22 bases spanning the gap. Germline V gene lookup returns CDR1 ENHRY and CDR2 SYGVKD. CDR3 sequence reads: CAISDLWGAETEQETQYF. CDR3 DNA: TGTGCCATCAGTGATCTTTGGGGAGCGGAGACGGAACAAGAGACCCAGTACTTC.

This chain uses TRBV3-1 with TRBJ2-1, with TRBD2 matching 12 bases. Trimming cost V 6 bases and J 12 bases; bases outside gene matches: 6. Per the germline V gene, CDR1 is LGHDT and CDR2 is YNNKEL (reference sequence). The CDR3 contains 13 residues. CDR3 residues: CASSQGTSGRQFF. In DNA form, the CDR3 reads TGTGCCAGCAGTCAGGGGACTAGCGGGCGGCAGTTCTTC.

This clonotype came up once. This chain links TRBV7-8 with TRBJ2-5, with D uncertain. This CDR3 comprises 14 residues. Between the trimmed V and J ends, which lost 1 base and 5 bases, there was a span of 11 bases. CDR1 is SGHVS, CDR2 FQNEAQ, per germline. For the CDR3, the DNA is TGTGCCAGCAGCTTAGGTACAGCGTCGGAGACCCAGTACTTC. Amino acids: CASSLGTASETQYF.

This clonotype has more than one count but fewer than ten. This sequence joins TRBV18 and TRBJ2-2; 8 bases line up with TRBD1. There are 17 residues in the CDR3. Unmatched junction bases numbered 6, after V lost 2 bases and J lost 1 base. CDR1 and CDR2 from the germline V gene are KGHSH and LQKENI. The CDR3 loop is CASSPELTGVNTGELFF. The CDR3 DNA reads TGTGCCAGCTCACCAGAATTGACAGGGGTGAACACCGGGGAGCTGTTTTTT.

This sequence joins TRBV21-1 and TRBJ2-7; the D call TRBD2 from the table was never checked on the DNA. TRBV21-1 is classified as a pseudogene. The CDR3 is 14 residues long. CDR3 residues: CASSKELAAYEQYF. The CDR3 DNA is TGTGCCAGCAGCAAAGAACTAGCGGCCTACGAGCAGTACTTC.

Ten or more counts support this clonotype. J is TRBJ2-1 and V is TRBV12-3 or TRBV12-4; D is unclear. Trimming shortened V by 6 bases and J by 10 bases, and 10 bases separated the two germline ends. CDR3 length: 11 amino acids. CDR3 in DNA: TGTGCCAGCAGCCTGGGGTGGGAGCAGTTCTTC. Amino acid sequence: CASSLGWEQFF.

Regarding this clonotype: A much larger clone is a single base away; this may be a read error. V and J are TRBV3-1 and TRBJ2-7; 7 nucleotides line up with TRBD1. Germline-derived CDR1 and CDR2 are LGHDT and YNNKEL (reference sequence). V lost 3 bases, J lost 6 bases, and 2 bases stayed unmatched. CDR3 size: 12 residues. CDR3: CASSQTGTEQYF. The DNA for the CDR3 is TGTGCCAGCAGCCAGACAGGGACCGAGCAGTACTTC.

V gene TRBV7-9 combines with J gene TRBJ1-1; D is unresolved. V shed 3 bases and J shed 1 base, with 6 bases lying between them. The germline CDR1 and CDR2 sequences are SEHNR and FQNEAQ (reference sequence). The CDR3 extends over 13 amino acids. This CDR3 reads CASSFSGNTEAFF. The CDR3 DNA sequence: TGTGCCAGCAGCTTCTCCGGGAACACTGAAGCTTTCTTT.

This clonotype occurred a few times. CDR3 protein: CASSPGLAGIENEQFF. CDR3 sequence (DNA): TGTGCCAGCAGCCCCGGACTAGCGGGCATCGAGAATGAGCAGTTCTTC. The genes are TRBV7-8 and TRBJ2-1; 11 nucleotides agree with TRBD2. The ends lost 5 bases at V and 7 bases at J; junction bases unmatched: 10. This CDR3 has 16 residues. Germline loops: CDR1 SGHVS, CDR2 FQNEAQ.

V gene TRBV11-3 combines with J gene TRBJ2-5, with D perhaps TRBD1 or TRBD2 (5 bases each). The J call may be in error: the DNA end matches TRBJ2-7 better. Germline V gene lookup returns CDR1 SGHNT and CDR2 YENEEA. CDR3 size: 13 residues. The CDR3 reads CASSPTAGTEQYF. The CDR3 DNA reads as TGTGCCAGCAGCCCCACCGCAGGGACCGAGCAGTACTTC.

As concerns this clonotype: A much larger clone differs from this one at a single base, so this may be a read error. The chain carries TRBV10-3 and TRBJ2-5; tentative D call: TRBD2 (5 bases). Matching the DNA end better, TRBJ2-1 makes the J call doubtful. CDR3 length: 11 residues. Germline V gene lookup returns CDR1 ENHRY and CDR2 SYGVKD. DNA for the CDR3: TGTGCCATCAGGAGCGGAGAGACCCAGTTCTTC. It yields the protein CAIRSGETQFF.

The chain uses TRBV7-2 and TRBJ1-2; 7 bases fit TRBD1. The CDR3 totals 15 residues. V shed 5 bases and J 3 bases; nucleotides not matched to a gene: 9. The germline V gene has CDR1 SGHTA and CDR2 FQGNSA. The CDR3 protein is CASSLHRQGDYGYTF. Here the CDR3 DNA reads TGTGCCAGCAGCCTTCATCGACAGGGCGACTATGGCTACACCTTC.

Concerning this clonotype: A single base separates this from a much larger clone, so it may be a read error. The gene calls are TRBV20-1 and TRBJ2-5, with 7 bases aligning to TRBD2. TRBJ2-1 matches the DNA end more closely, so the J call is doubtful. CDR1 is DFQATT, CDR2 SNEGSKA, per germline (reference sequence). CDR3 length: 13 amino acids. The CDR3 DNA is TGCAGTGCCACTAGCGTCCCCCAAGAGACCCAGTTCTTC. Translating it yields CSATSVPQETQFF.

This clonotype was detected only a few times. In nucleotides, the CDR3 is TGTGCCAGCAGTTCGTATCCGGGACTTTACTACGAGCAGTACTTC. Encoded protein: CASSSYPGLYYEQYF. The chain carries TRBV28 and TRBJ2-7; maybe TRBD2 (6 bases). The V end lost 4 bases, the J end lost 3 bases, and 16 bases lay between the germline ends. The CDR3 sequence is 15 residues long. The V gene's germline CDR1 is MDHEN and CDR2 SYDVKM.

V and J are TRBV5-1 and TRBJ1-1, with unresolved D. V lost 4 bases to trimming and J lost 0 bases, with 13 bases between them. Germline loops: CDR1 SGHRS, CDR2 YFSETQ. This CDR3 has 15 residues. This CDR3 reads CASSPSGIMNTEAFF. CDR3 nucleotides: TGCGCCAGCAGCCCCTCTGGGATTATGAACACTGAAGCTTTCTTT.

The gene calls are TRBV10-3 and TRBJ1-4; possible D gene TRBD1, 6 bases. Trimming took 3 bases from V and 7 from J, leaving 9 bases between them. Germline lookup yields CDR1 ENHRY and CDR2 SYGVKD. CDR3 length equals 13 residues. CDR3 region: CAISDRGGEKLFF. For the CDR3, the DNA is TGTGCCATCAGTGACAGGGGTGGTGAAAAACTGTTTTTT.

This clonotype has only a few counts. The chain employs TRBV2 and TRBJ1-2, with D unresolved. The CDR3 has 14 amino acids. The germline gives CDR1 SNHLY, CDR2 FYNNEI. V dropped 1 base and J dropped 4 bases, with 10 bases sitting between them. CDR3 bases: TGTGCCAGCAGTGAAGTGCGAGGGATCTATGGCTACACCTTC. Amino acids: CASSEVRGIYGYTF.

A few counts support this clonotype. This sequence joins TRBV30 and TRBJ2-5; D gene ambiguous. Trimming cost V 2 bases and J 2 bases, with 0 bases left between them. Germline V gene lookup returns CDR1 GTSNPN and CDR2 SVGIG (reference sequence). CDR3 size: 10 residues. The CDR3, as DNA: TGTGCCTGGAGTCAAGAGACCCAGTACTTC. Translating it yields CAWSQETQYF.